This is a list of T cell receptor beta chains from one sample in a study of beta chain features in type 1 diabetes. The method was immunoSEQ multiplex PCR; TCRdb's version includes in-frame clones alone and lacks a portion of them. The repertoire holds 23,000 or so clones, with around 68% as singletons. The sequencing sample was made of Tregs from blood. The receptors come from a young man with type 1 diabetes. Each CDR3 is given with its conserved first and last residue. Fields, in order: CDR3 protein, CDR3 DNA, V gene, D gene, J gene, clone size. A D gene is named only where the DNA matches it firmly. Expanded clones get a size class; other rows say once, few or many, or leave the size out.

CASSIWQNYGYTF TGTGCCAGTAGCATATGGCAGAACTATGGCTACACCTTC TRBV19 . TRBJ1-2 .
CASSPRGSGSYEQYF TGTGCCAGCAGCCCTCGGGGGTCTGGCTCCTACGAGCAGTACTTC TRBV7-2 . TRBJ2-7 .
CASSLTGTSGSYEQYF TGTGCCAGCAGCTTAACGGGTACTAGCGGGAGCTACGAGCAGTACTTC TRBV7-6 TRBD2 TRBJ2-7 .
CASSLVPFYRPQHF TGTGCCAGCAGCTTAGTCCCTTTTTATCGGCCCCAGCATTTT TRBV7-2 . TRBJ1-5 .
CASSWQGQGAMEAFF TGCGCCAGCAGCTGGCAGGGACAGGGGGCGATGGAAGCTTTCTTT TRBV5-1 TRBD1 TRBJ1-1 .
CASSTGQPSYEQYF TGTGCCAGCTCAACGGGACAGCCTTCCTACGAGCAGTACTTC TRBV18 TRBD1 TRBJ2-7 .
CASSQVGDSLNTGELFF TGCGCCAGCAGCCAAGTAGGCGACAGCCTCAACACCGGGGAGCTGTTTTTT TRBV4-1 . TRBJ2-2 .
CASSKGLEGGYTF TGTGCCAGTAGCAAGGGATTAGAGGGTGGCTACACCTTC TRBV19 . TRBJ1-2 .
CASRRTGSSGNTIYF TGTGCCAGCAGGAGGACAGGGAGCTCTGGAAACACCATATATTTT TRBV6-6 TRBD1 TRBJ1-3 .
CASSLMGTSGGLSSYNEQFF TGCGCCAGCAGCTTGATGGGGACTAGCGGGGGCCTGAGCTCCTACAATGAGCAGTTCTTC TRBV5-1 TRBD2 TRBJ2-1 .
CASRPQGADTQYF TGTGCCAGCAGGCCACAGGGGGCAGATACGCAGTATTTT TRBV6-5 TRBD1 TRBJ2-3 .
CASSRQEGTEAFF TGTGCCAGCTCCAGGCAGGAGGGCACTGAAGCTTTCTTT TRBV18 . TRBJ1-1 .
CASTGQGSGNTIYF TGTGCCAGTACCGGGCAGGGCTCTGGAAACACCATATATTTT TRBV19 . TRBJ1-3 .
CASSHSLVVEQFF TGTGCCAGCAGCCACTCTCTAGTGGTTGAGCAGTTCTTC TRBV7-2 . TRBJ2-1 once
CSVGPILSTDTQYF TGCAGCGTTGGCCCCATACTTAGCACAGATACGCAGTATTTT TRBV29-1 . TRBJ2-3 few
CSASQETQYF TGCAGTGCCAGCCAAGAGACCCAGTACTTC TRBV20-1 . TRBJ2-5 .
CASSADRNPYEQYF TGTGCCAGCAGCGCGGACAGAAACCCCTACGAGCAGTACTTC TRBV7-9 . TRBJ2-7 few
CASSSRTVSEQYF TGTGCCAGCTCCTCTCGGACAGTATCCGAGCAGTACTTC TRBV18 . TRBJ2-7 .
CASSEAMSRLYGYTF TGTGCCAGCAGTGAAGCGATGAGCAGGTTGTATGGCTACACCTTC TRBV6-1 . TRBJ1-2 .
CASSKGRGRNTEAFF TGTGCCAGCAGCAAAGGCAGGGGACGAAACACTGAAGCTTTCTTT TRBV21-1 . TRBJ1-1 .
CASSLGAGGFTDTQYF TGTGCCAGCAGCCTCGGGGCGGGGGGATTCACAGATACGCAGTATTTT TRBV4-2 TRBD2 TRBJ2-3 once
CASSSGQGSETQYF TGTGCCAGCAGCTCGGGTCAGGGGTCGGAGACCCAGTACTTC TRBV7-2 . TRBJ2-5 .
CATIRRVGTEAFF TGTGCCACCATCAGGAGGGTTGGCACTGAAGCTTTCTTT TRBV19 . TRBJ1-1 .
CVWTGSSYNEQFF TGCGTGTGGACAGGAAGCTCCTACAATGAGCAGTTCTTC TRBV29-1 TRBD1 TRBJ2-1 .
CASSEYAGGWSNEQFF TGTGCCAGCAGTGAATATGCGGGGGGGTGGTCAAATGAGCAGTTCTTC TRBV25-1 TRBD2 TRBJ2-1 .
CASSHQGSNTEAFF TGCGCCAGCAGCCATCAGGGAAGCAACACTGAAGCTTTCTTT TRBV5-1 . TRBJ1-1 .
CATSTNQKGASEQFF TGTGCCACCAGCACAAATCAGAAGGGGGCAAGTGAGCAGTTCTTC TRBV15 TRBD1 TRBJ2-1 .
CASSLGRTSGDYNEQFF TGTGCCAGCAGCTTAGGCCGGACTAGCGGAGACTACAATGAGCAGTTCTTC TRBV7-9 TRBD2 TRBJ2-1 .
CASSRVEGRIGELFF TGTGCCAGCAGCCGCGTGGAGGGGAGGATCGGGGAGCTGTTTTTT TRBV5-5 . TRBJ2-2 once
CAISESTGNEQFF TGTGCCATCAGTGAGTCGACGGGGAATGAGCAGTTCTTC TRBV10-3 . TRBJ2-1 few
CASSLRGEVETQYF TGTGCCAGCAGCTTACGTGGGGAGGTGGAGACCCAGTACTTC TRBV7-9 . TRBJ2-5 .
CASSAQGRYEKLFF TGTGCCAGCAGTGCACAGGGGAGGTATGAAAAACTGTTTTTT TRBV6-6 TRBD1 TRBJ1-4 .